The next 27 T cell receptor beta chains were all read from a single sample in a study of hypomethylating agent response in myelodysplastic syndrome (dated by TCRdb to the early 2020s). Library creation used the immunoSEQ multiplex PCR assay. TCRdb retrieved this table from immuneACCESS and kept in-frame rearrangements only. Not all clones are present; in checked studies, unresolved V genes account for under half, and no reason is known for the remainder. This sample is represented by around 6,100 clones; approximately 80% of them were singletons. Roughly 29% of the sample comes from the top ten. Sequences were derived from bone marrow, sampled before or after starting hypomethylating agent treatment for myelodysplastic syndrome (not recorded which). The receptors here all came from a human donor with myelodysplastic syndrome.

The V call is TRBV27, the J call TRBJ1-1; no definite D call. The germline CDR1 and CDR2 sequences are MNHEY and SMNVEV (reference sequence). Trimming left V 3 bases short and J 1 base short, with 9 bases between. The CDR3 covers 14 residues. The CDR3 DNA follows: TGTGCCAGCAGTTTTCGGCAGAGGAACACTGAAGCTTTCTTT. As protein: CASSFRQRNTEAFF.

With regard to this clone: One end of the junction varies from germline; a read error may be responsible. Other nucleotide sequences from this sample produce the same CDR3. The rearrangement links TRBV5-6 to TRBJ1-3; D gene unclear. Germline CDR1 SGHDT, CDR2 YYEEEE. The CDR3 has 15 residues. This CDR3 is CASSLGGFSGNTIYF. Here the CDR3 DNA reads TGTGCCAGCAGTTTGGGAGGGTTCTCTGGAAACACCATATATTTT. Together with reference TRBV5-6 and TRBJ1-3, the CDR3 gives the full variable domain: DAGVTQSPTHLIKTRGQQVTLRCSPKSGHDTVSWYQQALGQGPQFIFQYYEEEERQRGNFPDRFSGHQFPNYSSELNVNALLLGDSALYLCASSLGGFSGNTIYFGEGSWLTVV.

A few counts support this clone. The V and J genes are TRBV9 and TRBJ1-1; the D gene is possibly TRBD1 (5 bases). This CDR3 comprises 13 residues. V dropped 5 bases and J dropped 5 bases, with 13 bases sitting between them. From germline, CDR1 is SGDLS and CDR2 YYNGEE. CDR3 sequence: CASSLGRGTEAFF. The CDR3 DNA follows: TGTGCCAGCAGTCTAGGGAGGGGAACTGAAGCTTTCTTT.

The chain carries TRBV7-2 and TRBJ1-2; unclear D gene. The CDR3 is made up of 13 amino acids. Germline loops: CDR1 SGHTA, CDR2 FQGNSA. V was clipped by 1 base and J by 2 bases, with 5 bases between them. CDR3 region: CASSLGQNYGYTF. As DNA, the CDR3 is TGTGCCAGCAGCTTAGGGCAGAACTATGGCTACACCTTC.

The chain carries TRBV5-8 and TRBJ1-1, with D unresolved. V lost 4 bases and J 2 bases, leaving 6 bases between the germline ends. The CDR3 consists of 12 residues. Germline V lookup: CDR1 SGHTS, CDR2 YDEGEE. The CDR3 protein is CASSLTNTEAFF. In nucleotides, the CDR3 is TGTGCCAGCAGCCTAACCAACACTGAAGCTTTCTTT.

The CDR3 spells CASSIAGTNTGELFF. The CDR3, as DNA: TGTGCCAGTAGTATTGCCGGGACCAACACCGGGGAGCTGTTTTTT. The rearrangement links TRBV19 to TRBJ2-2; D is possibly TRBD1 or TRBD2 (5 bases each). CDR3 length equals 15 residues. The germline gives CDR1 LNHDA, CDR2 SQIVND (reference sequence). The V end was cut by 3 bases, the J end by 2 bases, with 10 bases between.

The V gene is TRBV14, the J gene TRBJ2-1; 9 bases agree with TRBD2. V shed 6 bases and J 6 bases; nucleotides not matched to a gene: 9. The CDR3 spans 15 residues. Looked up from germline, CDR1 is SGHDN and CDR2 is FVKESK. Here the CDR3 reads CASRRAGGLSNEQFF. CDR3 nucleotides: TGTGCCAGCAGGAGGGCGGGGGGGTTGAGCAATGAGCAGTTCTTC.

The rearrangement uses TRBV4-3 and TRBJ1-5; tentatively, D is TRBD1 (6 bases). V lost 0 bases to trimming and J lost 7 bases, with 7 bases between them. The germline CDR1 and CDR2 sequences are LGHNA and YSLEER. The CDR3 has 13 residues. CDR3 protein: CASSQEGGQPQHF. CDR3 in DNA: TGCGCCAGCAGCCAAGAAGGGGGGCAGCCCCAGCATTTT.

In this sample, this clone is hyperexpanded. This chain uses TRBV15 with TRBJ2-2; weak D call: TRBD2 (5 bases). The CDR3 covers 15 residues. The V gene's germline CDR1 is LNHNV and CDR2 YYDKDF (reference sequence). V lost 1 base and J 3 bases, leaving 9 bases between the germline ends. This CDR3 is CATSRGHGDTGELFF. The CDR3 DNA follows: TGTGCCACCAGCAGAGGACACGGGGACACCGGGGAGCTGTTTTTT.

This chain uses TRBV6-5 with TRBJ1-1, with D possibly TRBD1 on 6 matching bases. Germline lookup yields CDR1 MNHEY and CDR2 SVGAGI. This CDR3 comprises 16 residues. Trimming shortened V by 2 bases and J by 0 bases, and 13 bases separated the two germline ends. The chain's CDR3 is CASSYRTAGMNTEAFF. The CDR3 DNA reads as TGTGCCAGCAGTTACCGGACAGCCGGAATGAACACTGAAGCTTTCTTT.

This chain uses TRBV6-5 with TRBJ1-2, with 7 bases lining up with TRBD1. CDR3 length: 11 residues. Germline trimming cut 10 bases from V and 7 bases from J; bases unmatched to any gene: 6. The germline V gene encodes CDR1 MNHEY and CDR2 SVGAGI. CDR3 in amino acids: CATAGGLGYTF. The DNA of the CDR3 is TGTGCCACGGCAGGGGGTCTTGGCTACACCTTC.

V is TRBV27 and J is TRBJ1-2; 7 nucleotides agree with TRBD1. The CDR3 runs 13 residues. The V segment lost 3 bases and the J segment 8 bases; nucleotides outside the gene matches: 6. Per germline, CDR1 MNHEY and CDR2 SMNVEV (reference sequence). The CDR3 spells CASSFQTGNGYTF. In nucleotides, the CDR3 is TGTGCCAGCAGTTTCCAGACAGGGAACGGCTACACCTTC.

The V and J genes are TRBV11-3 and TRBJ2-3, with D perhaps matching TRBD2 (5 bases). V lost 4 bases, J lost 5 bases, and 10 bases lay in between. This CDR3 is built from 13 residues. Germline V gene sequence: CDR1 SGHNT, CDR2 YENEEA. CDR3 sequence: CASSSTAGDTQYF. CDR3 DNA sequence: TGTGCCAGCAGCTCCACGGCGGGAGATACGCAGTATTTT.

The CDR3 here is CASSLRGFDEQFF. CDR3 in DNA: TGTGCCAGCAGTCTTCGGGGGTTCGATGAGCAGTTCTTC. V gene TRBV7-2 combines with J gene TRBJ2-1, with a tentative D call TRBD2 (6 bases). Germline loops: CDR1 SGHTA, CDR2 FQGNSA. The CDR3 contains 13 residues. V dropped 6 bases and J dropped 8 bases, with 14 bases sitting between them.

The genes are TRBV7-2 and TRBJ2-7; 11 bases fit TRBD2. Trimming took 5 bases from V and 1 from J; bases not matched to a gene: 7. This CDR3 spans 16 amino acids. Looked up from germline, CDR1 is SGHTA and CDR2 is FQGNSA. The CDR3 nucleotides read TGTGCCAGCAGCACGCACGGGACTAGCGGATCCTACGAGCAGTACTTC. Its protein product is CASSTHGTSGSYEQYF. Complete variable domain (other parts from reference TRBV7-2 and TRBJ2-7): GAGVSQSPSNKVTEKGKDVELRCDPISGHTALYWYRQSLGQGLEFLIYFQGNSAPDKSGLPSDRFSAERTGGSVSTLTIQRTQQEDSAVYLCASSTHGTSGSYEQYFGPGTRLTVT.

The V call is TRBV14, the J call TRBJ2-5; no reliable D call. This CDR3 has 12 amino acids. Trimming took off 1 base at V and 4 bases at J, with 4 bases between the two ends. Germline CDR1 reads SGHDN; CDR2 reads FVKESK. The CDR3 region has the DNA TGTGCCAGCAGCCAAGTTCGAGAGACCCAGTACTTC. Translated: CASSQVRETQYF.

This clone was observed a single time. This chain connects TRBV6-5 to TRBJ1-1; D perhaps matches TRBD1 (6 bases). V was shortened by 4 bases and J by 1 base, with 13 bases between the two germline ends. The CDR3 runs to 15 residues. The germline gives CDR1 MNHEY, CDR2 SVGAGI. CDR3 coding DNA: TGTGCCAGCAGTTTCCAGGGGCGTAAGAACACTGAAGCTTTCTTT. It translates to CASSFQGRKNTEAFF.

The chain joins TRBV18 to TRBJ2-7, with TRBD2 identical over 10 bases. CDR1 and CDR2 from the germline V gene are KGHSH and LQKENI. The CDR3 totals 16 residues. With V trimmed by 2 bases and J by 4 bases, 8 bases remained unmatched. CDR3 sequence reads: CASSPAALAGGYEQYF. The DNA for the CDR3 is TGTGCCAGCTCACCAGCCGCTTTAGCGGGGGGATACGAGCAGTACTTC.

The V and J genes are TRBV5-4 and TRBJ1-2, with D tentatively TRBD1 (6 bases). CDR3 size: 15 residues. Trimming pared 7 bases from V and 2 bases from J, leaving 18 bases between. CDR1 is SGHNT and CDR2 is YYREEE in the germline V gene (reference sequence). For the CDR3, the DNA is TGTGCCAGCGGGAAGACAGGCAGGGCGAACTATGGCTACACCTTC. Protein product: CASGKTGRANYGYTF. Variable domain in full (rest from reference TRBV5-4 and TRBJ1-2): ETGVTQSPTHLIKTRGQQVTLRCSSQSGHNTVSWYQQALGQGPQFIFQYYREEENGRGNFPPRFSGLQFPNYSSELNVNALELDDSALYLCASGKTGRANYGYTFGSGTRLTVV.

The chain recombines TRBV28 with TRBJ2-7; tentative D call: TRBD1 (5 bases). Germline CDR1 and CDR2: MDHEN and SYDVKM. This CDR3 is 13 amino acids long. Between the trimmed V and J ends, which lost 5 bases and 1 base, there was a span of 9 bases. The CDR3 bases are TGTGCCAGCAGTCCCAGGGTGTCCTACGAGCAGTACTTC. Translation gives CASSPRVSYEQYF.

V and J are TRBV7-3 and TRBJ2-2; D is unresolved. Trimming stripped 2 bases from V and 0 bases from J, with 10 bases between. The CDR3 loop spans 16 amino acids. In germline, CDR1 is SGHTA, CDR2 FQGTGA. Here the CDR3 reads CASSLVGGPNTGELFF. In DNA form, the CDR3 reads TGTGCCAGCAGCTTAGTAGGCGGCCCGAACACCGGGGAGCTGTTTTTT.

The chain uses TRBV4-1 and TRBJ2-5, with D perhaps matching TRBD2 (5 bases). The end of the DNA is better explained by TRBJ2-7, so the J call may be wrong. Per germline, CDR1 MGHRA and CDR2 YSYEKL. The CDR3 consists of 14 residues. CDR3 in amino acids: CASSLDWSSYEQYF. CDR3 bases: TGCGCCAGCAGCCTGGACTGGAGCTCCTACGAGCAGTACTTC.

The chain joins TRBV10-3 to TRBJ1-2; maybe TRBD1 (5 bases). The V gene's germline CDR1 is ENHRY and CDR2 SYGVKD. The CDR3 has 16 amino acids. Trimming cost V 2 bases and J 0 bases, with 13 bases left between them. The CDR3 here is CAISEVRGPTNYGYTF. DNA of the CDR3: TGTGCCATCAGTGAGGTCCGGGGCCCGACTAACTATGGCTACACCTTC.

V is TRBV5-1 and J is TRBJ1-2, with D possibly being TRBD1 (5 bases). Trimming removed 4 bases at V and 6 bases at J, with 16 bases between. The germline V gene has CDR1 SGHRS and CDR2 YFSETQ. The CDR3 runs to 14 residues. DNA for the CDR3: TGCGCCAGCAGCCCCAGGGTGGGTGAGGATGGCTACACCTTC. This codes for CASSPRVGEDGYTF. Full variable domain (remainder filled in from reference TRBV5-1 and TRBJ1-2): KAGVTQTPRYLIKTRGQQVTLSCSPISGHRSVSWYQQTPGQGLQFLFEYFSETQRNKGNFPGRFSGRQFSNSRSEMNVSTLELGDSALYLCASSPRVGEDGYTFGSGTRLTVV.

This clone occurred once. The rearrangement joins TRBV5-1 to TRBJ1-5; TRBD1 is a possible D gene (5 bases). V shed 0 bases and J shed 5 bases, with 9 bases lying between them. The germline V gene has CDR1 SGHRS and CDR2 YFSETQ. The CDR3 loop spans 14 amino acids. The CDR3 coding sequence is TGCGCCAGCAGCTTGGAGGGGTTCGATCAGCCCCAGCATTTT. Residues: CASSLEGFDQPQHF.

For the CDR3, the DNA is TGTGCCAGCAGCTTGACTAGCGGGAGCTTGGTCGAGCAGTACTTC. Amino acids: CASSLTSGSLVEQYF. The V gene is TRBV7-2, the J gene TRBJ2-7; 12 bases map to TRBD2. With V trimmed by 3 bases and J by 6 bases, 6 bases remained unmatched. The CDR3 spans 15 residues. CDR1 is SGHTA, CDR2 FQGNSA, per germline.

V and J are TRBV18 and TRBJ2-6; the D is unclear. The CDR3 is 17 residues long. Trimming took 4 bases from V and 5 from J, leaving 18 bases between them. The V gene's germline CDR1 is KGHSH and CDR2 LQKENI. Here the CDR3 reads CASSQAKDQSRANVLTF. Written as DNA, the CDR3 is TGTGCCAGCTCACAGGCTAAGGACCAAAGTCGGGCCAACGTCCTGACTTTC.